The following is a T cell receptor beta chain sequence with its context. The sample contains more than one DNA sequence encoding this CDR3. This sample is drawn from a study of blood T cell repertoires in COVID-19. About the research overall: Sample material is recorded as cDNA or gDNA derived from T cells, B-cell-depleted T cells, or PBMCs.

Germline V gene data show CDR1 as SNHLY and CDR2 as FYNNEI. CDR3 length: 17 amino acids. Authors' methods: Researchers report that nucleated cell counts were estimated from reference gene primer amplification. Clones were read by immunoSEQ multiplex PCR, and TCRdb kept only the in-frame ones, dropping some. V and J calls and clone size are those listed in that table; D and trimming were worked out from the DNA. The sample lists 69,000 or so clones, 65% to 85% seen once, with roughly 4.8% in the top ten. Sequences were obtained from peripheral blood. The origin of this receptor is a woman of 80 years or more with active or convalescent COVID-19. The chain is built from TRBV2 and TRBJ2-2, with 8 bases lining up with TRBD2. CDR3 protein: CPTTRAGGGVDTGELFF. CDR3 nucleotides: TGTCCCACCACCAGGGCCGGGGGGGGAGTGGACACCGGGGAGCTGTTTTTT.